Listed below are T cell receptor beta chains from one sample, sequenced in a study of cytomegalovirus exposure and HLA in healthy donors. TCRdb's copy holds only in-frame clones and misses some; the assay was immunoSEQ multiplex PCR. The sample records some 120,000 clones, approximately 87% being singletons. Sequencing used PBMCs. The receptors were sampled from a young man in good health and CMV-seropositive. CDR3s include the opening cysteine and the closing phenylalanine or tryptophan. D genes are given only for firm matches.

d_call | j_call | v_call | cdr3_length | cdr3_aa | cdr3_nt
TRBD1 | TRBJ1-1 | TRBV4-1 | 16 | CASSLMGQRLNTEAFF | TGCGCCAGCAGCCTAATGGGACAGAGATTGAACACTGAAGCTTTCTTT
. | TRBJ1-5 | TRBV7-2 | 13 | CASSWRVDQPQHF | TGTGCCAGCAGCTGGAGGGTGGATCAGCCCCAGCATTTT
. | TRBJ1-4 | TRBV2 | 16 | CASSEALSATNEKLFF | TGTGCCAGCAGTGAAGCGCTATCCGCAACTAATGAAAAACTGTTTTTT
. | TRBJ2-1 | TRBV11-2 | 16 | CASSLDGWGVYNEQFF | TGTGCCAGCAGCTTAGATGGGTGGGGGGTATACAATGAGCAGTTCTTC
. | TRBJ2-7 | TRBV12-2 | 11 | CASRPPQGMDF | TGTGCAAGTCGCCCCCCACAGGGGATGGACTTC
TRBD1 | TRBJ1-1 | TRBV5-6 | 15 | CASSWPTGSGTEAFF | TGTGCCAGCAGCTGGCCGACAGGGAGTGGCACTGAAGCTTTCTTT
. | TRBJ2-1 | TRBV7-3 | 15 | CASSLSGSSYNEQFF | TGTGCCAGCAGCTTAAGTGGGAGCTCCTACAATGAGCAGTTCTTC
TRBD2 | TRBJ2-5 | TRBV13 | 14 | CASSLAGGKETQYF | TGTGCCAGCAGCTTAGCGGGGGGAAAAGAGACCCAGTACTTC
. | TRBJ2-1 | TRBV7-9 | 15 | CASSLDGGSYNEQFF | TGTGCCAGCAGCTTAGACGGGGGCTCCTACAATGAGCAGTTCTTC
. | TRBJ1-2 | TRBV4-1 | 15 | CASSQIRGVNYGYTF | TGCGCCAGCAGCCAAATCAGGGGTGTTAACTATGGCTACACCTTC
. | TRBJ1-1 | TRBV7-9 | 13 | CASSGGVRTEAFF | TGTGCCAGCTCGGGGGGCGTTCGCACTGAAGCTTTCTTT
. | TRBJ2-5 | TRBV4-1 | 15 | CASSQEERGGGGQYF | TGCGCCAGCAGCCAAGAGGAGCGCGGGGGCGGGGGCCAGTACTTC
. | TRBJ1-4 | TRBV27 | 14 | CASSYGGPNEKLFF | TGTGCCAGCTCTTACGGGGGACCGAATGAAAAACTGTTTTTT
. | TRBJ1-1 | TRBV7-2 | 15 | CASSPWARGSTEAFF | TGTGCCAGCAGCCCCTGGGCCCGGGGGTCCACTGAAGCTTTCTTT
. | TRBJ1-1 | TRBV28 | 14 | CASSFRGGNTEAFF | TGTGCCAGCAGTTTCCGAGGGGGAAACACTGAAGCTTTCTTT
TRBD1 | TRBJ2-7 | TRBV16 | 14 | CASSRGTGGYEQYF | TGTGCCAGCAGCCGTGGGACAGGGGGCTACGAGCAGTACTTC
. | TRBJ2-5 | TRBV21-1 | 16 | CASSPRTGSSSETQYF | TGTGCCAGCAGCCCTCGGACAGGGAGTTCTAGCGAGACCCAGTACTTC
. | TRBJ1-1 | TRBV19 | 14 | CASSPTGDNTEAFF | TGTGCCAGTAGCCCAACAGGCGACAACACTGAAGCTTTCTTT
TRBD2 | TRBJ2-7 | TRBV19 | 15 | CASRGWGGSSYEQYF | TGTGCCAGTAGAGGGTGGGGGGGATCCTCCTACGAGCAGTACTTC